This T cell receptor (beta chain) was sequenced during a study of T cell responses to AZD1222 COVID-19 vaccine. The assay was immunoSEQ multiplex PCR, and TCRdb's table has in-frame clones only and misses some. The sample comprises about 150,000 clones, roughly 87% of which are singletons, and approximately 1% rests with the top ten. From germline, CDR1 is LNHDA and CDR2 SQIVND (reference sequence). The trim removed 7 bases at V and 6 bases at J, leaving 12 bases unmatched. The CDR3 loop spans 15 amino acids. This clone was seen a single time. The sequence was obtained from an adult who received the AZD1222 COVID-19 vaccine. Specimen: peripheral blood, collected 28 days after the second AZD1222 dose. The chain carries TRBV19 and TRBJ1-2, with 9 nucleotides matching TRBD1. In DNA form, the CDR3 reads TGTGCCAGTACTCCCCGGGACAGGGAACGGGATGGCTACACCTTC. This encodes CASTPRDRERDGYTF.